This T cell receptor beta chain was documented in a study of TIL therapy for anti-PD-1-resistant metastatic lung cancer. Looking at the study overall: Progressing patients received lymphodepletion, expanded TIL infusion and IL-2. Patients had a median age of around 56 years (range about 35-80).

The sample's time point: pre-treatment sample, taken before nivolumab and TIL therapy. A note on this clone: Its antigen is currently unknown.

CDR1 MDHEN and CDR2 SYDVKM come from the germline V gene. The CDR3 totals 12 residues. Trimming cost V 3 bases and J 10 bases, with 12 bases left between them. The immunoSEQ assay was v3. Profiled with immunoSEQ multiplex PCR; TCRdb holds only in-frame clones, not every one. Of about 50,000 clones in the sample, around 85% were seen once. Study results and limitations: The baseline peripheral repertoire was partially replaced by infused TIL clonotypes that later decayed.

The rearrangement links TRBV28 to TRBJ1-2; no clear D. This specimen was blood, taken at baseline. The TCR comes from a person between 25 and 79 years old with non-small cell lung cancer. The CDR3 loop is CASSFLFGSYTF. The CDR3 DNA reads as TGTGCCAGCAGTTTTTTGTTCGGGTCCTACACCTTC.